The 5 T cell receptor beta chains reported below all come from one sample, sequenced in a study of blood T cells in healthy people across ages. A J-beta primer mix and a sample-barcoded 5' primer were used in a second PCR of roughly 6 to 12 cycles. TCRdb fed the 5' RACE reads into MiXCR, producing one record per CDR3 protein. This table has 1.5 million to 1.8 million distinct CDR3 sequences, approximately 43% appearing once. Sequencing was performed on blood. These receptor sequences come from a woman between 18 and 29 years old in good health.

With respect to this clonotype: Given a much more abundant clone one base away, this may be a read error. The chain employs TRBV12-3 or TRBV12-4 and TRBJ2-5; 8 bases align to TRBD1. The J call may be incorrect, as the DNA end agrees better with TRBJ2-7. This CDR3 is built from 13 residues. CDR3 in DNA: TGTGCCGGCAGTCCACAGGGGGTGTACGAGCAGTACTTC. Its translation: CAGSPQGVYEQYF.

The rearrangement links TRBV13 to TRBJ2-3; D uncertain. Germline values: CDR1 PRHDT, CDR2 FYEKMQ (reference sequence). CDR3 size: 15 residues. The germline V and J ends were trimmed by 1 base and 2 bases, with 10 bases remaining between them. The CDR3 loop is CASSLAAVNTDTQYF. The CDR3 nucleotides read TGTGCCAGCAGCTTAGCGGCGGTTAACACAGATACGCAGTATTTT.

The genes are TRBV12-3 or TRBV12-4 and TRBJ1-2; a weak D match, TRBD1 (5 bases). The ends were cut back, 2 bases at V and 0 bases at J, with 10 bases in the middle. The CDR3 extends over 15 amino acids. CDR3: CASSLWTRPNYGYTF. In nucleotides, the CDR3 is TGTGCCAGCAGTTTATGGACAAGGCCTAACTATGGCTACACCTTC.

Comment on this clonotype: Its ends do not fully match the called genes, so a read error is possible. The chain uses TRBV20-1 and TRBJ2-7; 11 bases are a match to TRBD2. The end of the DNA fits TRBJ2-5 better, so the J call may be wrong. The CDR3 sequence is 12 residues long. CDR1 and CDR2 (germline): DFQATT, SNEGSKA (reference sequence). In DNA form, the CDR3 reads TGCAGGGCTAGGACTAGCGGGGAGACCCAGTACTTC. This codes for CRARTSGETQYF.

This chain joins TRBV29-1 and TRBJ1-2; a possible D gene is TRBD1 (6 bases). The V end was cut by 6 bases, the J end by 4 bases, with 21 bases between. The CDR3 has 15 amino acids. The germline CDR1 and CDR2 sequences are SQVTM and ANQGSEA. The CDR3 reads CSVNLIRQAPYGYTF. CDR3 bases: TGCAGCGTCAACCTCATCCGACAGGCTCCCTATGGCTACACCTTC.